This TCR beta chain appears in the sequencing data of a study of CXCR4 blockade with PD-1 therapy in pancreatic cancer. Produced via immunoSEQ multiplex PCR; TCRdb's table is partial and in-frame only. The data hold approximately 8,900 clones, with around 50% observed a single time. From germline, CDR1 is SNHLY and CDR2 FYNNEI. V gave up 3 bases and J gave up 6 bases, with 14 bases separating them. This CDR3 spans 14 amino acids. Sequencing input: tumor tissue. The chain carries TRBV2 and TRBJ1-1; no definite D call. This TCR came from a human donor with pancreatic ductal adenocarcinoma. DNA for the CDR3: TGTGCCAGCAGTGAGGGTTTCGGCCCCTCTGAAGCTTTCTTT. Protein: CASSEGFGPSEAFF.